The present T cell receptor (beta chain) was sequenced within a study of T cell responses to AZD1222 COVID-19 vaccine. The protocol was immunoSEQ multiplex PCR, while the TCRdb copy is restricted to in-frame clones and leaves out a portion. The sample has more than 85,000 clones; approximately 84% are singletons. Germline CDR1 is SGHRS and CDR2 is YFSETQ. This CDR3 is 11 amino acids long. Study-level points and caveats: Baseline seropositives among AZD1222 recipients totaled only 5 to 7. Reportedly, nearly half the spike-specific TCRs target unmutated variant regions. The repertoires were collected only after the peak T cell response.

About this clone: Its target is unknown. At one boundary the junction diverges from the germline segment, which might be a read error.

V gene TRBV5-1 combines with J gene TRBJ1-2, with unresolved D. The source of this sequence is an adult who received the AZD1222 COVID-19 vaccine. The sample in question was peripheral blood, obtained 28 days after the second AZD1222 dose. CDR3 nucleotides: TGCGCCAGCAGACGGATCTATGACTACACCTTC. Amino acid sequence: CASRRIYDYTF.